The 15 T cell receptor beta chains reported below all come from one sample, sequenced in a study of OX40 agonist ivuxolimab in advanced cancers. The data were produced by immunoSEQ multiplex PCR, yet TCRdb's version contains in-frame clones alone and is incomplete. The sample yields approximately 44,000 clones, roughly 80% seen once. The sequencing here drew on CD4+ or CD8+ T cells sorted from blood, taken in a trial of the OX40 agonist ivuxolimab. These receptors all stem from an adult with an advanced solid tumor such as melanoma, head and neck, liver or kidney cancer.

The chain links TRBV23-1 to TRBJ1-3, with D maybe TRBD1 (6 bases). TRBV23-1 is an ORF, with its function uncertain. Trimming removed 1 base from V and 0 bases from J, with 19 bases in between. The CDR3 is 19 amino acids. CDR3 loop: CASSQLIGGQPSSGNTIYF. CDR3 nucleotide sequence: TGCGCCAGCAGTCAATTAATTGGGGGGCAGCCGAGCTCTGGAAACACCATATATTTT.

This clone ranks as medium-sized. The CDR3 DNA reads TGCGCCAGCAGACCATGGACATCTTCTCTTGAAAAACTGTTTTTT. This sequence encodes CASRPWTSSLEKLFF. This chain joins TRBV5-1 and TRBJ1-4, with D possibly matching TRBD1 (5 bases). Germline CDR1 reads SGHRS; CDR2 reads YFSETQ. This CDR3 is built from 15 residues. V gave up 5 bases and J gave up 7 bases, with 18 bases separating them.

The chain links TRBV21-1 to TRBJ1-4; the table's D call of TRBD1 was not tested on the DNA. TRBV21-1 is listed as a pseudogene. The CDR3 is made up of 18 amino acids. This CDR3 reads CASSKGGDNLYLNEKLFF. The CDR3 nucleotides read TGTGCCAGCAGCAAAGGTGGGGACAACCTATACCTGAATGAAAAACTGTTTTTT.

The chain recombines TRBV11-2 with TRBJ1-2; 9 nucleotides line up with TRBD1. Germline CDR1 and CDR2: SGHAT and FQNNGV. Germline trimming cut 5 bases from V and 0 bases from J; bases unmatched to any gene: 10. This CDR3 spans 17 amino acids. In DNA form, the CDR3 reads TGTGCCAGCAGCCCCCGGACAGGGGAGAGGGCTAACTATGGCTACACCTTC. This encodes CASSPRTGERANYGYTF.

The chain joins TRBV4-1 to TRBJ1-6; weak D call: TRBD1 (5 bases). CDR3 length: 16 amino acids. V lost 1 base and J 6 bases, leaving 13 bases between the germline ends. Germline lookup yields CDR1 MGHRA and CDR2 YSYEKL. The CDR3 coding sequence is TGCGCCAGCAGCCAAGGAAGAGGGGCTGGTAATTCACCCCTCCACTTT. Protein sequence: CASSQGRGAGNSPLHF.

This chain connects TRBV4-3 to TRBJ1-1, with a possible D match to TRBD1 (5 bases). Germline V gene sequence: CDR1 LGHNA, CDR2 YSLEER. The V gene lost 0 bases and the J gene lost 2 bases, with 13 bases spanning the gap. CDR3 length: 16 residues. CDR3 amino acids: CASSQDWWGSNTEAFF. In nucleotides, the CDR3 is TGCGCCAGCAGCCAAGATTGGTGGGGGTCTAACACTGAAGCTTTCTTT.

This clone was detected once. The rearrangement links TRBV5-1 to TRBJ1-5, with 11 bases identical to TRBD1. The CDR3 runs 15 residues. Trimming took 0 bases from V and 6 from J; bases not matched to a gene: 2. The germline gives CDR1 SGHRS, CDR2 YFSETQ. CDR3 sequence reads: CASSLGTGGIQPQHF. DNA for the CDR3: TGCGCCAGCAGCTTGGGGACAGGGGGCATTCAGCCCCAGCATTTT.

This clone has just one count. The chain links TRBV7-8 to TRBJ1-1; the D is unclear. CDR3 length: 13 residues. The germline gives CDR1 SGHVS, CDR2 FQNEAQ. Trimming removed 5 bases from V and 5 bases from J, with 12 bases in between. The CDR3 region has the DNA TGTGCCAGCAGCCCTACCATAAATACTGAAGCTTTCTTT. It yields the protein CASSPTINTEAFF.

The chain couples TRBV20-1 to TRBJ2-3; D ambiguous. Trimming shortened V by 3 bases and J by 6 bases, and 7 bases separated the two germline ends. In germline, CDR1 is DFQATT, CDR2 SNEGSKA (reference sequence). The CDR3 loop spans 11 amino acids. In nucleotides, the CDR3 is TGCAGTGCTAGCCAGCTCGATACGCAGTATTTT. Translation gives CSASQLDTQYF.

The chain links TRBV6-5 to TRBJ2-7, with TRBD2 matching 9 bases. Germline assignment: CDR1 MNHEY and CDR2 SVGAGI. The CDR3 contains 14 residues. The V and J ends lost 7 bases and 7 bases, in that order; junction bases with no gene match: 11. CDR3 nucleotide sequence: TGTGCCAGCAAGGGGGTAGCGGGAGTCCGGGAGCAGTACTTC. Encoded protein: CASKGVAGVREQYF.

The genes are TRBV9 and TRBJ2-1; the D is unclear. V lost 2 bases to trimming and J lost 11 bases, with 5 bases between them. The CDR3 spans 10 residues. The germline CDR1 and CDR2 sequences are SGDLS and YYNGEE. The CDR3 nucleotides are TGTGCCAGCAGCGTCCCCAAGCAGTTCTTC. Amino acids: CASSVPKQFF.

The V and J genes are TRBV30 and TRBJ1-5, with D tentatively TRBD1 (6 bases). Between the trimmed V and J ends, which lost 3 bases and 2 bases, there was a span of 11 bases. CDR3 length: 14 residues. Germline V gene data show CDR1 as GTSNPN and CDR2 as SVGIG (reference sequence). This CDR3 is CAWRREGGNQPQHF. CDR3 nucleotide sequence: TGTGCCTGGAGACGAGAGGGGGGCAATCAGCCCCAGCATTTT.

The chain has TRBV20-1 and TRBJ2-1; TRBD2 is a possible D gene (6 bases). This CDR3 is built from 11 residues. V lost 5 bases to trimming and J lost 11 bases, with 13 bases between them. Germline V gives CDR1 DFQATT, CDR2 SNEGSKA (reference sequence). CDR3 coding DNA: TGCAGTGCTGAACAACGGGAGAAGCAGTTCTTC. Residues: CSAEQREKQFF.

This rearrangement joins TRBV11-2 to TRBJ2-7; D unclear. V lost 5 bases and J 1 base, leaving 12 bases between the germline ends. The CDR3 is 14 amino acids. The germline gives CDR1 SGHAT, CDR2 FQNNGV. CDR3 residues: CASSPDPTSYEQYF. CDR3 sequence (DNA): TGTGCCAGCAGCCCTGACCCGACTTCCTACGAGCAGTACTTC. Full variable domain (rest looked up from reference TRBV11-2 and TRBJ2-7): EAGVAQSPRYKIIEKRQSVAFWCNPISGHATLYWYQQILGQGPKLLIQFQNNGVVDDSQLPKDRFSAERLKGVDSTLKIQPAKLEDSAVYLCASSPDPTSYEQYFGPGTRLTVT.

The chain employs TRBV11-3 and TRBJ2-3, with 7 nucleotides matching TRBD2. With 0 bases clipped from V and 4 bases from J, the junction kept 4 bases outside the gene matches. CDR1 is SGHNT, CDR2 YENEEA, per germline. This CDR3 is 15 amino acids long. This CDR3 is CASSLDPSGPDTQYF. CDR3 in DNA: TGTGCCAGCAGCTTAGACCCTAGCGGCCCAGATACGCAGTATTTT.